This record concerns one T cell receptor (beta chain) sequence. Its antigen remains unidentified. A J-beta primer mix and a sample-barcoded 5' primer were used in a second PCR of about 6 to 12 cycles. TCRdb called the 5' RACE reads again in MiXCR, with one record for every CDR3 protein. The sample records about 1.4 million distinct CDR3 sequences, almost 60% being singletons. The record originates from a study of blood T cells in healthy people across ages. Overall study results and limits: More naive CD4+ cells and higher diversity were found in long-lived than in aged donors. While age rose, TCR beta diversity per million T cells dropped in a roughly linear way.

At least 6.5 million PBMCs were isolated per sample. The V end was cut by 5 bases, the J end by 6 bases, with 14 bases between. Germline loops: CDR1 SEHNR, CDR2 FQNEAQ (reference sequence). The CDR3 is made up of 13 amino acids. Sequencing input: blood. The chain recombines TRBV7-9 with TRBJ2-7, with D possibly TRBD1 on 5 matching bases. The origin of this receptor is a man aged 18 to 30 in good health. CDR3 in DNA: TGTGCCAGCAGCAAAAGTACAGGCGCCGAGCAGTACTTC. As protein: CASSKSTGAEQYF.